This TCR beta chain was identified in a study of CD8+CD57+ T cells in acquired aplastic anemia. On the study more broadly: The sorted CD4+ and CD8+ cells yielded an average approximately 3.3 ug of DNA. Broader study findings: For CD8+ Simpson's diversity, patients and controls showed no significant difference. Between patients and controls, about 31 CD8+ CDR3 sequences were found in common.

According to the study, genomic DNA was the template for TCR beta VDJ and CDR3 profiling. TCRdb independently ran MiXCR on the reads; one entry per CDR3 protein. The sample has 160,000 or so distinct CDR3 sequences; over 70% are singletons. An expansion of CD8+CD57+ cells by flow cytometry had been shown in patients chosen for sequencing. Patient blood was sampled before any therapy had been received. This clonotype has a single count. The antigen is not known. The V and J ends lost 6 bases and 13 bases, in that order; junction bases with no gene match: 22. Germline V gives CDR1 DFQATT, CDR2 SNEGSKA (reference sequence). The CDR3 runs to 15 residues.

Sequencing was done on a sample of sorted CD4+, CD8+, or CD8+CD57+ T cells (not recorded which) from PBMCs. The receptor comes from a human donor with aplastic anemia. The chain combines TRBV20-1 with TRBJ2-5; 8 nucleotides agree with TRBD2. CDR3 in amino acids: CSAPEGGSGVRRPYF. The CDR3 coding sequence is TGCAGTGCGCCCGAGGGTGGTAGCGGGGTCCGCCGCCCGTACTTC.